This record concerns one T cell receptor (beta chain) sequence. What it recognizes is unknown. Other DNA sequences of this sample code for an identical CDR3. This record belongs to a study of shared clonotypes between healthy human individuals. Naive CD4+ cells were CD45RA-selected; the remaining cells were memory. Using immunoSEQ multiplex PCR, the repertoire was profiled, and TCRdb retains in-frame clones only, with some absent. The table includes 2 million to 3 million clones, 80% to 95% detected once. Study-level results: As a rule, naive subsets had a larger estimated richness than memory subsets.

Sequencing input: naive CD4+ T cells from PBMCs. The subset was: CD45RA+ positively selected. The TCR comes from a man between 18 and 35 years old in good health. Some clones in this sample may be carry-over from other donors' samples.

The CDR3 is CASSWGLADTYEQYF. As DNA, the CDR3 is TGCGCCAGCAGCTGGGGACTAGCGGACACCTACGAGCAGTACTTC. The chain combines TRBV5-1 with TRBJ2-7; 11 bases are shared with TRBD2. Germline V gene sequence: CDR1 SGHRS, CDR2 YFSETQ. CDR3 length equals 15 residues. The V and J ends lost 3 bases and 2 bases, in that order; junction bases with no gene match: 4.